The 8 T cell receptor beta chains given below trace back to one sample, sequenced in a study of CD8+ T cells in alopecia areata. Investigators isolated RNA and reverse transcribed it into cDNA to act as the sequencing template. TCRdb's table, derived via immunoSEQ multiplex PCR, lists solely in-frame clones and lacks some. The table shows around 200,000 clones, with about three fifths occurring only once. Documented treatment: oral pan-JAK inhibitor, 5-10 mg twice daily. This sample comprised CD8+ T cells sorted from blood, obtained at week 24, from a patient treated with tofacitinib. Source of these receptors: a human donor with alopecia areata.

The chain links TRBV29-1 to TRBJ2-7; D not resolved. Germline V gives CDR1 SQVTM, CDR2 ANQGSEA. The CDR3 has 13 residues. V shed 6 bases and J shed 3 bases, with 15 bases lying between them. The CDR3, as DNA: TGCAGCGTCAGATTTACAGACGGCTACGAGCAGTACTTC. Encoded protein: CSVRFTDGYEQYF.

The CDR3 DNA reads as TGTGCCACCACATTGAGGGCAGGGAACACCGGGGAGCTGTTTTTT. This codes for CATTLRAGNTGELFF. The chain combines TRBV5-6 with TRBJ2-2, with D possibly TRBD2 on 5 matching bases. This CDR3 spans 15 amino acids. Trimming took off 9 bases at V and 1 base at J, with 16 bases between the two ends. Germline-derived CDR1 and CDR2 are SGHDT and YYEEEE.

The rearrangement links TRBV6-5 to TRBJ1-6; D is uncertain. Trimming pared 7 bases from V and 7 bases from J, leaving 8 bases between. The length of the CDR3 is 12 residues. Per germline, CDR1 MNHEY and CDR2 SVGAGI. CDR3: CASTDGNSPLHF. The DNA for the CDR3 is TGTGCCAGCACCGACGGCAATTCACCCCTCCACTTT.

This clone was observed a handful of times. The rearrangement uses TRBV30 and TRBJ2-5; D is possibly TRBD2 (6 bases). CDR3 length: 15 residues. V was trimmed by 0 bases and J by 3 bases, leaving 14 bases between them. Germline V gene lookup returns CDR1 GTSNPN and CDR2 SVGIG (reference sequence). As DNA, the CDR3 is TGTGCCTGGAGTGTACTAGCAGGGTACAAAGAGACCCAGTACTTC. This sequence encodes CAWSVLAGYKETQYF.

This clone was seen a single time. This chain uses TRBV7-9 with TRBJ2-3; 8 nucleotides agree with TRBD1. CDR1 and CDR2 (germline): SEHNR, FQNEAQ (reference sequence). This CDR3 contains 16 residues. V gave up 4 bases and J gave up 1 base; unmatched junction bases: 7. The CDR3 here is CASSSRTGKGTDTQYF. The CDR3 DNA reads TGTGCCAGCAGCTCTCGGACAGGGAAGGGCACAGATACGCAGTATTTT.

The V and J genes are TRBV15 and TRBJ2-5; no reliable D call. V lost 0 bases and J 0 bases, leaving 8 bases between the germline ends. Germline V gene sequence: CDR1 LNHNV, CDR2 YYDKDF (reference sequence). The CDR3 covers 15 residues. In DNA, the CDR3 is TGTGCCACCAGCAGAGAGAGCGTTTACCAAGAGACCCAGTACTTC. This gives the protein CATSRESVYQETQYF. The full variable domain, completed using reference TRBV15 and TRBJ2-5, is DAMVIQNPRYQVTQFGKPVTLSCSQTLNHNVMYWYQQKSSQAPKLLFHYYDKDFNNEADTPDNFQSRRPNTSFCFLDIRSPGLGDTAMYLCATSRESVYQETQYFGPGTRLLVL.

In this sample, this clone turned up a few times. The chain couples TRBV10-3 to TRBJ1-3; a possible D gene is TRBD1 (5 bases). The germline V gene has CDR1 ENHRY and CDR2 SYGVKD. This CDR3 contains 15 residues. With 8 bases removed from V and 3 bases from J, the gap between germline ends came to 17 bases. This CDR3 reads CAIATTGWIGNTIYF. The DNA for the CDR3 is TGTGCCATCGCAACAACAGGTTGGATTGGAAACACCATATATTTT.

The chain carries TRBV6-5 and TRBJ2-7; a possible D gene is TRBD1 (6 bases). Trimming stripped 5 bases from V and 3 bases from J, with 14 bases between. Germline V gives CDR1 MNHEY, CDR2 SVGAGI. CDR3 length equals 14 residues. The CDR3 coding sequence is TGTGCCAGCAGTATCTCCGGGACACACTACGAGCAGTACTTC. This sequence encodes CASSISGTHYEQYF.